This T cell receptor beta chain originates from a study of T cells in Graves' hyperthyroidism and ophthalmopathy (dated by TCRdb to between 2019 and 2020). Concerning the study at large: Peripheral blood was collected at initial diagnosis, before any treatment. A discovery cohort of roughly 100 patients, approximately 45 with Graves' ophthalmopathy and over 55 with stable Graves' hyperthyroidism, was used to find distinguishing TCR V-J signatures. Whether ophthalmopathy could be predicted prospectively was tested in an independent validation cohort made up of under 20 hyperthyroidism patients plus 17 patients who later progressed to ophthalmopathy. The approximately 98 discovery patients were randomly divided into training and test sets at a 7:3 ratio. In several Graves' hyperthyroidism patients, the study also compared T-cell repertoires from thyroid tissue with T-cell repertoires from blood. Following sampling, methimazole starting at 30 mg daily was given to hyperthyroidism patients, and high-dose intravenous methylprednisolone was given to ophthalmopathy patients. According to the paper, TCR Vbeta CDR3 sequencing was carried out on over 130 peripheral blood samples, which came from about 45 ophthalmopathy, some 73 hyperthyroidism and about 17 progressor patients.

CDR1 and CDR2, looked up from the germline V gene, are MDHEN and SYDVKM. The CDR3 runs 15 amino acids, cysteine and phenylalanine included. Only the CDR3 portion is preserved as DNA: 45 bases, with reading frame beginning at the first base. V and J are trimmed by 3 bases and 2 bases, and the gene matches miss 7 bases of the junction. What the work shows at the level of the full study, not this receptor alone: Most expanded thyroid clonotypes (frequency above 0.001) were also found in blood, which suggests that blood repertoires may mirror thyroid immune responses. In validation, the model predicted progression to ophthalmopathy a median of roughly six months before onset, with roughly 70% sensitivity and roughly 72% specificity. A model built on a 13 V-J signature distinguished ophthalmopathy from stable hyperthyroidism, reaching over 85% sensitivity and 81.08% specificity in cross-validation and 80%/75% in testing. No statistical method was used to set the sample size in advance, and investigators knew the group allocation.

This clonotype was found many times. This receptor's antigen is unknown. The input lacks base qualities; no much larger clone sits a single base away. The TCR beta CDR3 regions were amplified from the RNA transcripts. The TCR CDR3 was subjected to a first round of RT-PCR using the HTBI primer set and the Qiagen OneStep RT-PCR kit. The libraries were constructed in a second round of multiplex PCR and then size-selected and purified. Paired-end sequencing of the libraries was performed with 100 bp reads on an Illumina HiSeq2000. Processing in the source paper ran as follows. SOAPnuke was used to process the raw data, removing reads that contained adapters or uncalled bases, had a mean Phred below 15, or lacked an exact match to the constant primer or identifier. COPE v1.2.5 was used to merge high-quality paired reads, and clonotypes were defined as unique nucleotide sequences. MiTCR v1.1 was used to align the clonotypes against IMGT TRBV, TRBD and TRBJ reference segments. The analysis included only V-J combinations with a frequency above 0.0001, which together covered around 99% of the repertoires. A TCS score was defined as the ratio between F50 (clonal expansion) and ExV (chaos), using BLOSUM62-based TCRdist between CDR3 peptides within each V-J. Welch's t-statistics and random forest reduced just over 500 V-J features to 13, which were used in a naive Bayes classifier (R e1071). Through fastp at Q25 and MiXCR, TCRdb rebuilt clones from the public reads, retaining in-frame beta chains. Every distinct CDR3 protein forms one entry, paired with its most common genes and DNA. For this entry, the V and J calls and clone size follow TCRdb and not the study's own pipeline. The sample table contains more than 350,000 distinct CDR3 sequences; only one count was recorded for under 15% of them. Approximately 29% of the sample belongs to the ten largest clones.

A patient counted as having stable Graves' hyperthyroidism if no progression to ophthalmopathy occurred over 18 months of follow-up. Hyperthyroidism patients were newly diagnosed, with disease duration under 2 months, and aged 18 to 65 years. The study excluded patients with uncontrolled infections, other autoimmune diseases, pregnancy or lactation. Diagnoses were based on clinical symptoms, serum thyroxine and TRAb, thyroid ultrasound and orbital computed tomography. PBMCs were separated from roughly 10 ml of fresh peripheral blood using Ficoll-Paque density gradient centrifugation. Total RNA was extracted using Trizol reagent, and RNA quality was assessed on an Agilent 2100 Bioanalyzer.

What was sequenced was blood. The receptor comes from a woman in her twenties or thirties with Graves' hyperthyroidism. Recombination linked TRBV28 to TRBJ2-7; TRBD2 aligns with 7 central bases. The bases are TGTGCCAGCAGTTTGGCTAGCGGTCCTCCCTACGAGCAGTACTTC. Its protein reads: CASSLASGPPYEQYF.